This TCR beta chain originates from a study of CD8+ T cells in alopecia areata. Looking at the study overall: Treated patients were dosed with oral tofacitinib, taking 5 to 10 mg twice daily.

Extraction and reverse transcription of RNA yielded cDNA as the sequencing template. Sequenced by immunoSEQ multiplex PCR; TCRdb stores in-frame clones only, minus some. The sample lists 85,000 to 110,000 clones, approximately 90% occurring once. The study, taken as a whole, reports: The study also sequences resident alphabeta T cells of normal skin in scalp samples.

CDR3 length equals 13 residues. Germline V gene data show CDR1 as MRHNA and CDR2 as SNTAGT. Trimming shortened V by 0 bases and J by 4 bases, and 3 bases separated the two germline ends. This clone turned up a few times. What it recognizes is unknown. This sample's treatment: oral pan-JAK inhibitor, 5-10 mg twice daily. Source: CD8+ T cells sorted from blood, taken between weeks 30 and 35, from a patient treated with tofacitinib. This chain connects TRBV6-4 to TRBJ2-2; unclear D gene. The TCR originated in a human donor with alopecia areata. Written as DNA, the CDR3 is TGTGCCAGCAGTGACTCTAGCACCGGGGAGCTGTTTTTT. Protein: CASSDSSTGELFF.